Listed below are T cell receptor beta chains from one sample, sequenced in a study of T cell changes during pregnancy in multiple sclerosis. TCRdb's copy holds only in-frame clones and misses some; the assay was immunoSEQ multiplex PCR. Found here are about 100,000 clones, more than 80% of them singletons; the top ten hold around 1.2%. The starting material was peripheral blood, obtained in the second trimester of pregnancy. These receptors originate from a female donor with multiple sclerosis, enrolled in a pregnancy study. Each CDR3 is given with its conserved first and last residue. Fields, in order: V gene, D gene, J gene, clone size, CDR3 protein, CDR3 DNA. A D gene is named only where the DNA matches it firmly. The size field is filled for only some rows; it gives once, few, many or a size class.

v_call: TRBV18; d_call: TRBD2; j_call: TRBJ2-3; clone_size: .; cdr3_aa: CASSTGGEDTQYF; cdr3_nt: TGTGCCAGCTCAACGGGAGGGGAAGATACGCAGTATTTT
v_call: TRBV7-2; d_call: .; j_call: TRBJ1-1; clone_size: .; cdr3_aa: CASSFGGGHTEAFF; cdr3_nt: TGTGCCAGCAGCTTTGGGGGGGGACACACTGAAGCTTTCTTT
v_call: TRBV7-9; d_call: .; j_call: TRBJ1-4; clone_size: once; cdr3_aa: CASSFSDVGQKSNEKLFF; cdr3_nt: TGTGCCAGCAGCTTTAGCGATGTAGGACAGAAATCTAATGAAAAACTGTTTTTT
v_call: TRBV10-3; d_call: .; j_call: TRBJ2-3; clone_size: .; cdr3_aa: CAISEGRGTDTQYF; cdr3_nt: TGTGCCATCAGTGAGGGCAGGGGCACAGATACGCAGTATTTT
v_call: TRBV19; d_call: .; j_call: TRBJ1-1; clone_size: once; cdr3_aa: CASMRGGEAFF; cdr3_nt: TGTGCCAGTATGAGGGGAGGTGAAGCTTTCTTT
v_call: TRBV5-1; d_call: .; j_call: TRBJ1-1; clone_size: .; cdr3_aa: CASSSEMNTEAFF; cdr3_nt: TGCGCCAGCAGCTCGGAGATGAACACTGAAGCTTTCTTT
v_call: TRBV27; d_call: .; j_call: TRBJ2-3; clone_size: .; cdr3_aa: CASSTQTGLASLGGTQYF; cdr3_nt: TGTGCCAGCAGTACTCAGACTGGTCTAGCGTCACTCGGAGGGACGCAGTATTTT
v_call: TRBV5-1; d_call: TRBD1; j_call: TRBJ1-4; clone_size: once; cdr3_aa: CASSLTQGYEKLFF; cdr3_nt: TGCGCCAGCAGCTTGACACAGGGGTATGAAAAACTGTTTTTT
v_call: TRBV19; d_call: .; j_call: TRBJ2-1; clone_size: .; cdr3_aa: CASSTSGVYYNEQFF; cdr3_nt: TGTGCCAGTAGTACAAGCGGCGTTTACTACAATGAGCAGTTCTTC
v_call: TRBV14; d_call: .; j_call: TRBJ2-7; clone_size: .; cdr3_aa: CASSRGGGEQYF; cdr3_nt: TGTGCCAGCAGCAGGGGGGGCGGCGAGCAGTACTTC
v_call: TRBV15; d_call: TRBD2; j_call: TRBJ2-1; clone_size: few; cdr3_aa: CATSRDLSGRARGYNEQFF; cdr3_nt: TGTGCCACCAGCAGAGATCTGAGCGGGAGGGCCAGGGGGTACAATGAGCAGTTCTTC
v_call: TRBV7-9; d_call: .; j_call: TRBJ1-3; clone_size: .; cdr3_aa: CASSSRGGAGNTIYF; cdr3_nt: TGTGCCAGCAGCTCCCGGGGGGGAGCGGGAAACACCATATATTTT
v_call: TRBV28; d_call: TRBD1; j_call: TRBJ2-5; clone_size: .; cdr3_aa: CASSSTGAGETQYF; cdr3_nt: TGTGCCAGCAGTTCGACAGGGGCGGGGGAGACCCAGTACTTC
v_call: TRBV9; d_call: .; j_call: TRBJ1-5; clone_size: .; cdr3_aa: CASSVDGRGGQPQHF; cdr3_nt: TGTGCCAGCAGCGTAGACGGCAGGGGCGGTCAGCCCCAGCATTTT
v_call: TRBV6-6; d_call: .; j_call: TRBJ1-5; clone_size: .; cdr3_aa: CASSYLAGHQPQHF; cdr3_nt: TGTGCCAGCAGTTACCTGGCAGGGCATCAGCCCCAGCATTTT
v_call: TRBV28; d_call: .; j_call: TRBJ1-5; clone_size: .; cdr3_aa: CASSRTISGGWQPQHF; cdr3_nt: TGTGCCAGCAGCCGTACTATCTCGGGCGGGTGGCAGCCCCAGCATTTT
v_call: TRBV19; d_call: .; j_call: TRBJ1-1; clone_size: .; cdr3_aa: CASMGARATWTTEAFF; cdr3_nt: TGTGCCAGTATGGGCGCCAGGGCCACCTGGACGACTGAAGCTTTCTTT
v_call: TRBV29-1; d_call: TRBD1; j_call: TRBJ2-7; clone_size: .; cdr3_aa: CSVESRTGGAYEQYF; cdr3_nt: TGCAGCGTTGAAAGCAGGACAGGGGGCGCGTACGAGCAGTACTTC
v_call: TRBV7-9; d_call: .; j_call: TRBJ1-2; clone_size: once; cdr3_aa: CASSLVEAILNYGYTF; cdr3_nt: TGTGCCAGCAGCTTAGTCGAGGCTATCCTGAACTATGGCTACACCTTC
v_call: TRBV5-1; d_call: .; j_call: TRBJ2-1; clone_size: .; cdr3_aa: CASSLERYNEQFF; cdr3_nt: TGCGCCAGCAGCTTGGAGAGATACAATGAGCAGTTCTTC
v_call: TRBV7-2; d_call: TRBD1; j_call: TRBJ1-2; clone_size: .; cdr3_aa: CASSLLVGTADGYTF; cdr3_nt: TGTGCCAGCAGCTTATTGGTCGGGACAGCGGATGGCTACACCTTC
v_call: TRBV27; d_call: TRBD1; j_call: TRBJ2-1; clone_size: .; cdr3_aa: CASSFLTPTGQGYSEQFF; cdr3_nt: TGTGCCAGCAGCTTTTTAACCCCCACGGGACAGGGTTACAGTGAGCAGTTCTTC
v_call: TRBV6-6; d_call: TRBD2; j_call: TRBJ2-5; clone_size: .; cdr3_aa: CASSGTSGARETQYF; cdr3_nt: TGTGCCAGCAGTGGGACTAGCGGGGCCCGCGAGACCCAGTACTTC
v_call: TRBV27; d_call: .; j_call: TRBJ2-3; clone_size: .; cdr3_aa: CASSLSMGRGGTDTQYF; cdr3_nt: TGTGCCAGCAGTTTATCGATGGGGCGGGGCGGCACAGATACGCAGTATTTT